One sample yielded the 26 T cell receptor beta chains listed below, sequenced in a study of shared clonotypes between healthy human individuals. The repertoire was sequenced with immunoSEQ multiplex PCR; TCRdb's copy has only in-frame clones and lacks some. This table holds 490,000 or so clones, over 60% found once. Sequenced: PBMCs. The receptors originated from a woman in her 40s in good health. Some clones in this sample may be carry-over from other donors' samples.

The chain employs TRBV11-3 and TRBJ2-5; TRBD2 matches 11 bases. The CDR3 is 15 residues long. The germline V gene encodes CDR1 SGHNT and CDR2 YENEEA. Losses at the gene ends were 5 bases for V and 0 bases for J; bases not matched to a gene: 2. The CDR3 region is CASSPGLADQETQYF. In DNA form, the CDR3 reads TGTGCCAGCAGCCCGGGACTAGCGGACCAAGAGACCCAGTACTTC.

This clone occurred a few times. V gene TRBV11-2 combines with J gene TRBJ2-1, with 8 positions matching TRBD2. The CDR3 covers 16 residues. Trimming cost V 2 bases and J 9 bases; bases outside gene matches: 12. Per germline, CDR1 SGHAT and CDR2 FQNNGV. The CDR3 reads CASSLQPGLVTGEQFF. CDR3 bases: TGTGCCAGCAGCTTACAGCCGGGACTAGTTACTGGTGAGCAGTTCTTC.

Remarks on this clone: A far larger clone is a single base away, which makes a read error likely. The J gene is TRBJ1-1, the V gene TRBV29-1, with D possibly being TRBD1 (6 bases). Germline loops: CDR1 SQVTM, CDR2 ANQGSEA. CDR3 length equals 13 residues. The CDR3: CSVNEQGVGEALF. The CDR3 bases are TGCAGCGTTAACGAACAGGGAGTCGGCGAAGCTCTCTTT.

The chain couples TRBV6-5 to TRBJ2-1, with D perhaps TRBD1 (6 bases). Trimming removed 0 bases at V and 4 bases at J, with 10 bases between. The germline V gene encodes CDR1 MNHEY and CDR2 SVGAGI. This CDR3 region has 15 residues. In DNA, the CDR3 is TGTGCCAGCAGTTACTCGTCAGGGGTTTACAATGAGCAGTTCTTC. Translating gives CASSYSSGVYNEQFF.

The CDR3 reads CSVTPTGGIYGYTF. CDR3 in DNA: TGCAGCGTCACTCCGACAGGGGGCATCTATGGCTACACCTTC. The chain employs TRBV29-1 and TRBJ1-2; 10 nucleotides agree with TRBD1. The CDR3 is 14 amino acids. Unmatched junction bases numbered 8, after V lost 6 bases and J lost 4 bases. Per the germline V gene, CDR1 is SQVTM and CDR2 is ANQGSEA.

This chain links TRBV5-1 with TRBJ2-1, with D uncertain. The V gene's germline CDR1 is SGHRS and CDR2 YFSETQ. There are 13 residues in the CDR3. Trimming cost V 0 bases and J 4 bases, with 5 bases left between them. CDR3 loop: CASSLEQYNEQFF. The CDR3 DNA is TGCGCCAGCAGCTTGGAACAATACAATGAGCAGTTCTTC. The variable domain in full, completed from reference TRBV5-1 and TRBJ2-1, reads KAGVTQTPRYLIKTRGQQVTLSCSPISGHRSVSWYQQTPGQGLQFLFEYFSETQRNKGNFPGRFSGRQFSNSRSEMNVSTLELGDSALYLCASSLEQYNEQFFGPGTRLTVL.

This clone was counted a single time. The V and J genes are TRBV6-6 and TRBJ2-2; D is unclear. The V gene lost 6 bases and the J gene lost 6 bases, with 8 bases spanning the gap. Germline V gene lookup returns CDR1 MNHNY and CDR2 SVGAGI (reference sequence). There are 12 residues in the CDR3. This CDR3 is CASSGWAGELFF. The CDR3 bases are TGTGCCAGCAGCGGGTGGGCCGGGGAGCTGTTTTTT.

The chain combines TRBV6-1 with TRBJ1-5; 9 positions match TRBD1. V lost 2 bases, J lost 9 bases, and 17 bases stayed unmatched. Germline V gives CDR1 MNHNS, CDR2 SASEGT. This CDR3 has 18 residues. The CDR3 DNA reads TGTGCCAGCAGTGAACCCCAATACCGACAGGGGGGAGTCATGCCCCAGCATTTT. Translated: CASSEPQYRQGGVMPQHF.

The V and J genes are TRBV5-4 and TRBJ2-7; 13 bases line up with TRBD2. The CDR3 contains 15 residues. The V and J ends lost 4 bases and 4 bases, in that order; junction bases with no gene match: 5. CDR1 and CDR2 (germline): SGHNT, YYREEE (reference sequence). CDR3: CASSPGLAGPYEQYF. The CDR3 coding sequence is TGTGCCAGCAGCCCGGGACTAGCGGGACCTTACGAGCAGTACTTC.

In the case of this clone: A much larger clonotype is one base distant, so this may be a read error. This chain joins TRBV15 and TRBJ2-1, with D perhaps matching TRBD1 (5 bases). Germline CDR1 is LNHNV and CDR2 is YYDKDF (reference sequence). This CDR3 is 13 amino acids long. CDR3 in DNA: TGTGCCGCCAGCAGCGACAGTTACAATGAGCAGTTCTTC. It encodes CAASSDSYNEQFF.

V and J are TRBV6-5 and TRBJ1-6; D uncertain. The CDR3 extends over 14 amino acids. V shed 6 bases and J shed 6 bases, with 12 bases lying between them. CDR1 is MNHEY and CDR2 is SVGAGI in the germline V gene. CDR3 sequence: CASSRRASNSPLHF. The CDR3, as DNA: TGTGCCAGCAGCCGCCGGGCGAGTAATTCACCCCTCCACTTT.

The rearrangement uses TRBV9 and TRBJ1-1, with D possibly being TRBD1 (6 bases). Trimming pared 4 bases from V and 3 bases from J, leaving 10 bases between. This CDR3 has 13 residues. Germline V gene sequence: CDR1 SGDLS, CDR2 YYNGEE. CDR3 sequence (DNA): TGTGCCAGCAGCTCTAGGGGGTACACTGAAGCTTTCTTT. Amino acids: CASSSRGYTEAFF. The full variable domain, completed using reference TRBV9 and TRBJ1-1, is DSGVTQTPKHLITATGQRVTLRCSPRSGDLSVYWYQQSLDQGLQFLIQYYNGEERAKGNILERFSAQQFPDLHSELNLSSLELGDSALYFCASSSRGYTEAFFGQGTRLTVV.

Ten or more counts support this clone. This sample also contains other DNA sequences that code for the same CDR3. This chain connects TRBV6-5 to TRBJ2-5, with D tentatively TRBD2 (5 bases). The germline gives CDR1 MNHEY, CDR2 SVGAGI. This CDR3 has 13 amino acids. Trimming left V 5 bases short and J 2 bases short, with 9 bases between. The CDR3 nucleotides read TGTGCCAGCAGTCCTCCGGGACAAGAGACCCAGTACTTC. It translates to CASSPPGQETQYF.

To note about this clone: The germline gene is not matched at one end of the junction; a read error may be the cause. This chain joins TRBV4-3 and TRBJ2-7; D unclear. The CDR3 length is 14 residues. Germline CDR1 reads LGHNA; CDR2 reads YSLEER. The chain's CDR3 is CASSQDLSGREQYF. The CDR3 DNA sequence: TGCGCCAGCAGTCAAGATCTATCCGGACGCGAGCAGTACTTC.

The chain is built from TRBV29-1 and TRBJ2-3; 13 bases match TRBD2. The CDR3 contains 17 residues. Looked up from germline, CDR1 is SQVTM and CDR2 is ANQGSEA. J gave up 1 base and V 7 bases, and 11 bases lay outside the gene matches. The DNA for the CDR3 is TGCAGCGGCGACACAGGACTAGCGGGGGAGCGCACAGATACGCAGTATTTT. Translation: CSGDTGLAGERTDTQYF.

The gene calls are TRBV27 and TRBJ1-4; D unclear. This CDR3 is 12 amino acids long. Germline V CDR1 and CDR2: MNHEY, SMNVEV (reference sequence). Trimming removed 5 bases at V and 14 bases at J, with 15 bases between. Here the CDR3 DNA reads TGTGCCAGCAGTCGGATTGCGGGTGACCTGTTTTTT. It translates to CASSRIAGDLFF.

This chain joins TRBV5-4 and TRBJ2-1; TRBD2 matches 11 bases. CDR3 length: 14 residues. Germline V gene sequence: CDR1 SGHNT, CDR2 YYREEE (reference sequence). Trimming removed 1 base from V and 9 bases from J; junction bases left unmatched: 3. The CDR3, as DNA: TGTGCCAGCAGCTTGTCCCTAGCGGGAGGTGAGCAGTTCTTC. This sequence encodes CASSLSLAGGEQFF.

The rearrangement uses TRBV19 and TRBJ2-4, with 9 bases identical to TRBD1. This CDR3 is 15 amino acids long. The V gene end was trimmed by 4 bases and the J gene end by 7 bases; junction bases not matched to a gene: 8. From germline, CDR1 is LNHDA and CDR2 SQIVND (reference sequence). The DNA for the CDR3 is TGTGCCAGTAGTAATCTTCCGGGACAGGGTAACATTCAGTACTTC. It specifies CASSNLPGQGNIQYF. The full variable domain, completed using reference TRBV19 and TRBJ2-4, is DGGITQSPKYLFRKEGQNVTLSCEQNLNHDAMYWYRQDPGQGLRLIYYSQIVNDFQKGDIAEGYSVSREKKESFPLTVTSAQKNPTAFYLCASSNLPGQGNIQYFGAGTRLSVL.

The chain's CDR3 is CASSLAILETQYF. The DNA of the CDR3 is TGCGCCAGCAGCTTGGCCATTTTAGAGACCCAGTACTTC. The gene calls are TRBV5-1 and TRBJ2-5; D call uncertain. The germline gives CDR1 SGHRS, CDR2 YFSETQ. CDR3 length: 13 amino acids. Deletions cut 0 bases from V and 4 bases from J, with 7 bases between.

The J gene is TRBJ2-7, the V gene TRBV9, with D tentatively TRBD1 (6 bases). Trimming cost V 4 bases and J 1 base, with 18 bases left between them. The CDR3 sequence is 16 residues long. CDR1 and CDR2 from the germline V gene are SGDLS and YYNGEE. CDR3 region: CASSPEPGHFSYEQYF. The CDR3 region has the DNA TGTGCCAGCAGCCCAGAGCCGGGACATTTTTCCTACGAGCAGTACTTC. Full variable domain (outside the CDR3, taken from reference TRBV9 and TRBJ2-7): DSGVTQTPKHLITATGQRVTLRCSPRSGDLSVYWYQQSLDQGLQFLIQYYNGEERAKGNILERFSAQQFPDLHSELNLSSLELGDSALYFCASSPEPGHFSYEQYFGPGTRLTVT.

As for this clone: This sequence is one base from a far larger clone and is likely a read error. Within the sample, other DNA sequences also encode this same CDR3. V is TRBV5-1 and J is TRBJ2-7, with D perhaps matching TRBD1 (5 bases). The CDR3 spans 18 residues. Trimming stripped 0 bases from V and 1 base from J, with 20 bases between. Germline V CDR1 and CDR2: SGHRS, YFSETQ. CDR3 amino acids: CASSLASGQDAKSYEQYF. CDR3 DNA: TGCGCCAGCAGCTTGGCGTCAGGGCAGGACGCCAAGTCCTACGAGCAGTACTTC.

The V and J genes are TRBV7-3 and TRBJ2-7; unclear D gene. Germline V gene data show CDR1 as SGHTA and CDR2 as FQGTGA. The CDR3 runs 15 residues. Trimming took 2 bases from V and 6 from J, leaving 17 bases between them. CDR3 in DNA: TGTGCCAGCAGCTTACTGCGCCATACCACCGGCGAGCAGTACTTC. Amino acid sequence: CASSLLRHTTGEQYF.

This clone was recorded only once. The chain employs TRBV5-1 and TRBJ1-4; D is uncertain. From germline, CDR1 is SGHRS and CDR2 YFSETQ. This CDR3 contains 16 residues. The V and J ends lost 0 bases and 1 base respectively, with 10 bases between them. This CDR3 reads CASSLGGPLTNEKLFF. The CDR3 DNA follows: TGCGCCAGCAGCTTGGGCGGTCCTCTAACTAATGAAAAACTGTTTTTT.

Only one count was recorded for this clone. In DNA, the CDR3 is TGCGCCAGCAGCTTAAGAGTGGATCAGCCCCAGCATTTT. Encoded protein: CASSLRVDQPQHF. The V and J genes are TRBV5-1 and TRBJ1-5; D is unclear. Germline-derived CDR1 and CDR2 are SGHRS and YFSETQ. This CDR3 comprises 13 residues. The V end was cut by 2 bases, the J end by 5 bases, with 8 bases between.

The CDR3 nucleotides read TGCGCCAGCAGCTTCCAGGGGAGTCAGGAGACCCAGTACTTC. Residues: CASSFQGSQETQYF. The chain joins TRBV5-1 to TRBJ2-5; TRBD1 is a possible D gene (6 bases). Germline CDR1 and CDR2: SGHRS and YFSETQ. Trimming stripped 2 bases from V and 5 bases from J, with 13 bases between. CDR3 length: 14 amino acids.

The V gene is TRBV10-1, the J gene TRBJ2-7; 10 bases map to TRBD2. The V segment lost 7 bases and the J segment 4 bases; nucleotides outside the gene matches: 4. Germline CDR1 WNHNN, CDR2 SYGVQD (reference sequence). This CDR3 region has 13 residues. The CDR3 DNA reads TGCGCCAGCATAGCGGGAGGTAAGTACGAGCAGTACTTC. Protein: CASIAGGKYEQYF.